This T cell receptor (beta chain) was sequenced during a study of cytomegalovirus exposure and HLA in healthy donors. The PCR was carried out with 60 Vbeta primers and 13 Jbeta primers. Measured with immunoSEQ multiplex PCR; TCRdb has only the in-frame clones, and not every one. The sample has around 180,000 clones; 65% to 85% are singletons. This clone was seen a few times. Trimming removed 5 bases from V and 6 bases from J; junction bases left unmatched: 11. CDR1 is MNHNY, CDR2 SVGAGI, per germline (reference sequence). This CDR3 is built from 15 residues. What was sequenced was PBMCs. The receptor comes from a woman aged 25 to 39 in good health and CMV-seropositive. The V and J genes are TRBV6-6 and TRBJ2-3, with TRBD2 matching over 7 bases. The CDR3 DNA is TGTGCCAGCAGTGCAACGGGAGGCCCAGGGGATACGCAGTATTTT. Residues: CASSATGGPGDTQYF.